Presented here are 22 T cell receptor beta chains from one specimen sequenced in a study of shared clonotypes between healthy human individuals. The repertoire was sequenced with immunoSEQ multiplex PCR; TCRdb's copy has only in-frame clones and lacks some. This sample yields about 2.5 million clones, of which less than 95% are seen a single time; 0.37% belongs to the top ten. Sequencing was carried out using naive CD4+ T cells from PBMCs. Documented subset: CD45RA+ positively selected. These receptor sequences come from a man between 18 and 35 years old in good health. Some clones in this sample may be carry-over from other donors' samples.

This chain joins TRBV4-1 and TRBJ1-6; TRBD1 matches 8 bases. The CDR3 extends over 15 amino acids. From germline, CDR1 is MGHRA and CDR2 YSYEKL. V trimming: 5 bases; J trimming: 7 bases; junction bases outside the gene matches: 7. CDR3 protein: CASSSRDRSNSPLHF. The CDR3 DNA follows: TGCGCCAGCAGCTCCCGGGACAGGTCAAATTCACCCCTCCACTTT.

V gene TRBV5-1 combines with J gene TRBJ2-7; the match to TRBD2 covers 9 bases. Germline assignment: CDR1 SGHRS and CDR2 YFSETQ. This CDR3 has 14 residues. The J segment lost 2 bases and the V segment lost 4 bases, leaving 4 bases of the junction unmatched. For the CDR3, the DNA is TGCGCCAGCAGCCCCCGACTAGCGGCCTACGAGCAGTACTTC. Its protein product is CASSPRLAAYEQYF.

This clone was detected a few times. The chain couples TRBV30 to TRBJ1-1; D call uncertain. There are 14 residues in the CDR3. Germline CDR1 is GTSNPN and CDR2 is SVGIG (reference sequence). Deletions cut 3 bases from V and 5 bases from J, with 16 bases between. CDR3 in amino acids: CAWSQRARGTEAFF. The DNA of the CDR3 is TGTGCCTGGAGCCAGAGGGCCCGTGGGACTGAAGCTTTCTTT. The complete variable domain, with remaining parts taken from reference TRBV30 and TRBJ1-1, reads SQTIHQWPATLVQPVGSPLSLECTVEGTSNPNLYWYRQAAGRGLQLLFYSVGIGQISSEVPQNLSASRPQDRQFILSSKKLLLSDSGFYLCAWSQRARGTEAFFGQGTRLTVV.

DNA of the CDR3: TGTGCCAGCAGTTTAGAGCTCGGGCTTGGCTACACCTTC. It codes for CASSLELGLGYTF. The chain combines TRBV27 with TRBJ1-2, with unresolved D. CDR1 is MNHEY, CDR2 SMNVEV, per germline (reference sequence). Trimming took 2 bases from V and 7 from J, leaving 11 bases between them. This CDR3 is 13 amino acids long.

The gene calls are TRBV27 and TRBJ2-4; 8 bases are a match to TRBD1. CDR1 and CDR2 from the germline V gene are MNHEY and SMNVEV (reference sequence). The ends lost 4 bases at V and 11 bases at J; junction bases unmatched: 10. The CDR3 consists of 14 residues. The CDR3 here is CASSYSGQATVQYF. CDR3 sequence (DNA): TGTGCCAGCAGTTATTCGGGACAGGCAACTGTTCAGTACTTC.

The genes are TRBV7-9 and TRBJ2-3, with no clear D. CDR3 length: 15 amino acids. The V and J ends lost 3 bases and 0 bases respectively, with 10 bases between them. CDR1 is SEHNR and CDR2 is FQNEAQ in the germline V gene (reference sequence). CDR3 loop: CASSFKGASTDTQYF. CDR3 DNA sequence: TGTGCCAGCAGCTTCAAAGGAGCTAGCACAGATACGCAGTATTTT. The variable domain in full, completed from reference TRBV7-9 and TRBJ2-3, reads DTGVSQNPRHKITKRGQNVTFRCDPISEHNRLYWYRQTLGQGPEFLTYFQNEAQLEKSRLLSDRFSAERPKGSFSTLEIQRTEQGDSAMYLCASSFKGASTDTQYFGPGTRLTVL.

This sequence joins TRBV4-3 and TRBJ1-4, with unresolved D. This CDR3 contains 18 residues. The ends were cut back, 0 bases at V and 2 bases at J, with 16 bases in the middle. Per the germline V gene, CDR1 is LGHNA and CDR2 is YSLEER. The CDR3 nucleotides read TGCGCCAGCAGCCAAGATATTCATCAGAGGGCCACTAATGAAAAACTGTTTTTT. This codes for CASSQDIHQRATNEKLFF.

Only a few counts were recorded for this clone. Additional DNA sequences in this sample encode the identical CDR3. CDR3 DNA: TGTGCCAGCAGCTTACGGGGTCAAGAGACCCAGTACTTC. Translation gives CASSLRGQETQYF. V gene TRBV7-9 combines with J gene TRBJ2-5, with D maybe TRBD2 (5 bases). Germline CDR1 is SEHNR and CDR2 is FQNEAQ (reference sequence). There are 13 residues in the CDR3. V shed 2 bases and J shed 2 bases, with 6 bases lying between them.

The chain uses TRBV2 and TRBJ2-2; TRBD2 matches at 11 bases. There are 17 residues in the CDR3. V was pared by 6 bases and J by 4 bases, with 10 bases of the junction left unmatched. CDR1 and CDR2 (germline): SNHLY, FYNNEI. The CDR3 DNA reads as TGTGCCAGCAGCACACTAGCGGGAGCCCCGGGCACCGGGGAGCTGTTTTTT. Amino acid sequence: CASSTLAGAPGTGELFF.

V is TRBV15 and J is TRBJ1-1, with 8 bases that match TRBD1. V gave up 0 bases and J gave up 9 bases; unmatched junction bases: 6. The CDR3 has 14 residues. The V gene's germline CDR1 is LNHNV and CDR2 YYDKDF (reference sequence). The CDR3 nucleotides read TGTGCCACCAGCAGAGATCAGGGGGCCGGTAAAGCTTTCTTT. Translating gives CATSRDQGAGKAFF.

The CDR3 sequence: CASSSDEKLFF. As DNA, the CDR3 is TGTGCCAGCAGTTCGGATGAAAAACTGTTTTTT. J is TRBJ1-4 and V is TRBV6-6; D is undetermined. CDR1 and CDR2 from the germline V gene are MNHNY and SVGAGI (reference sequence). With 4 bases removed from V and 6 bases from J, the gap between germline ends came to 3 bases. There are 11 residues in the CDR3.

The chain joins TRBV14 to TRBJ1-2, with D unresolved. V shed 3 bases and J shed 0 bases, with 8 bases lying between them. Germline V gene data show CDR1 as SGHDN and CDR2 as FVKESK. The CDR3 loop spans 14 amino acids. CDR3 DNA sequence: TGTGCCAGCAGCCAGGCAGCCACTAACTATGGCTACACCTTC. Amino acids: CASSQAATNYGYTF.

The V call is TRBV4-1, the J call TRBJ2-5; 8 positions agree with TRBD2. Germline V lookup: CDR1 MGHRA, CDR2 YSYEKL. The trim removed 1 base at V and 4 bases at J, leaving 8 bases unmatched. The CDR3 spans 16 residues. CDR3 residues: CASSQGTGGPTETQYF. CDR3 bases: TGCGCCAGCAGCCAAGGAACGGGAGGGCCGACAGAGACCCAGTACTTC.

Comments on this clone: The sample has other DNA sequences that encode this CDR3 too. This chain joins TRBV5-1 and TRBJ2-2; D gene uncertain. Germline-derived CDR1 and CDR2 are SGHRS and YFSETQ. Trimming stripped 2 bases from V and 5 bases from J, with 10 bases between. The CDR3 consists of 14 residues. The CDR3 DNA sequence: TGCGCCAGCAGCTTTGGCAGGTCAACCGGGGAGCTGTTTTTT. This sequence encodes CASSFGRSTGELFF.

The V and J genes are TRBV10-3 and TRBJ2-3; the match to TRBD2 covers 9 bases. CDR3 length equals 16 residues. The junction had 3 bases not matched to a gene; V was cut back by 0 bases and J by 2 bases. Germline V gene lookup returns CDR1 ENHRY and CDR2 SYGVKD. The CDR3 nucleotides read TGTGCCATCAGTGAGTCGACTAGCGGTACCACAGATACGCAGTATTTT. This gives the protein CAISESTSGTTDTQYF.

This rearrangement joins TRBV5-6 to TRBJ1-5; 7 nucleotides agree with TRBD1. The germline V gene encodes CDR1 SGHDT and CDR2 YYEEEE. The CDR3 sequence is 15 residues long. V lost 4 bases and J lost 7; bases outside the gene matches: 11. Here the CDR3 DNA reads TGTGCCAGCAGCCTCCGGCAGGGGGGTGCCCAGCCCCAGCATTTT. It yields the protein CASSLRQGGAQPQHF.

The chain employs TRBV4-1 and TRBJ2-3; 9 nucleotides line up with TRBD2. Germline V CDR1 and CDR2: MGHRA, YSYEKL. J lost 2 bases, V lost 1 base, and 4 bases had no gene match. This CDR3 spans 16 amino acids. CDR3 residues: CASSQGLAGTTDTQYF. The CDR3 DNA follows: TGCGCCAGCAGCCAAGGGCTAGCGGGAACCACAGATACGCAGTATTTT.

This chain joins TRBV19 and TRBJ1-2, with D tentatively TRBD1 (6 bases). Germline lookup yields CDR1 LNHDA and CDR2 SQIVND (reference sequence). The V and J ends lost 5 bases and 0 bases respectively, with 22 bases between them. The CDR3 extends over 18 amino acids. CDR3 region: CASSLRGGAGATNYGYTF. The CDR3 coding sequence is TGTGCCAGTAGTCTCCGGGGGGGCGCCGGAGCGACTAACTATGGCTACACCTTC.

The rearrangement links TRBV9 to TRBJ1-4; D is possibly TRBD1 (5 bases). In germline, CDR1 is SGDLS, CDR2 YYNGEE. Trimming left V 3 bases short and J 8 bases short, with 20 bases between. This CDR3 comprises 16 residues. As DNA, the CDR3 is TGTGCCAGCAGCGCCCGGGCGGGGCAGGGAGAAGAAAAACTGTTTTTT. Translation: CASSARAGQGEEKLFF.

The V call is TRBV12-5, the J call TRBJ2-2; maybe TRBD2 (6 bases). Germline CDR1 reads LGHNT; CDR2 reads FRNRAP. The CDR3 has 16 amino acids. Between the trimmed V and J ends, which lost 2 bases and 7 bases, there was a span of 17 bases. The CDR3 DNA sequence: TGTGCTAGTGGTTTGTACCTAGGGGACTTGATCGGGGAGCTGTTTTTT. Its protein product is CASGLYLGDLIGELFF.

The chain recombines TRBV9 with TRBJ1-1; no definite D call. Trimming took 0 bases from V and 4 from J, leaving 10 bases between them. Per germline, CDR1 SGDLS and CDR2 YYNGEE. The CDR3 runs to 14 residues. The CDR3 sequence is CASSVGDIATEAFF. The CDR3 bases are TGTGCCAGCAGCGTAGGAGACATAGCCACTGAAGCTTTCTTT.

The chain joins TRBV5-1 to TRBJ1-2; no firm D call. CDR3 length: 15 residues. The ends were cut back, 4 bases at V and 0 bases at J, with 13 bases in the middle. Germline loops: CDR1 SGHRS, CDR2 YFSETQ. The CDR3 here is CASSPNSGANYGYTF. The CDR3 DNA reads TGCGCCAGCAGCCCGAACAGCGGCGCTAACTATGGCTACACCTTC.